A single sample is the source of the 14 T cell receptor beta chains below, sequenced in a study of blood T cell repertoires in COVID-19. Clones were sequenced by immunoSEQ multiplex PCR, and TCRdb holds only the in-frame ones, with some missing. The data contain hundreds of thousands of clones, approximately 80% of them singletons. The sample consisted of peripheral blood. These receptors came from a woman aged 80 or over with active or convalescent COVID-19.

The chain uses TRBV7-3 and TRBJ2-2, with 7 bases that match TRBD1. CDR3 length equals 15 residues. The junction had 3 bases not matched to a gene; V was cut back by 2 bases and J by 3 bases. CDR1 is SGHTA, CDR2 FQGTGA, per germline. The CDR3: CASSLRGQYTGELFF. The CDR3 nucleotides are TGTGCCAGCAGCTTACGGGGACAGTACACCGGGGAGCTGTTTTTT.

This clone turned up a few times. This sequence joins TRBV5-6 and TRBJ2-7, with TRBD1 as a possible D gene (6 bases). The CDR3 runs 12 residues. CDR1 is SGHDT, CDR2 YYEEEE, per germline. The V and J ends lost 5 bases and 5 bases respectively, with 11 bases between them. As DNA, the CDR3 is TGTGCCAGCAGAGAAAGGGGGAACGAGCAGTACTTC. Its translation is CASRERGNEQYF.

The J gene is TRBJ1-5, the V gene TRBV18, with 9 bases identical to TRBD1. Germline CDR1 and CDR2: KGHSH and LQKENI. The CDR3 runs 15 residues. Trimming removed 4 bases from V and 5 bases from J; junction bases left unmatched: 6. The DNA for the CDR3 is TGTGCCAGCTCACGGGAGACAGGGGGGGATCAGCCCCAGCATTTT. Translation: CASSRETGGDQPQHF.

The CDR3 DNA is TGTGCCAGTAGTATCTCGCACCTAGACTATGGCTACACCTTC. This sequence encodes CASSISHLDYGYTF. The V and J genes are TRBV19 and TRBJ1-2; D is undetermined. The CDR3 covers 14 residues. Germline V lookup: CDR1 LNHDA, CDR2 SQIVND (reference sequence). Trimming took 3 bases from V and 3 from J, leaving 11 bases between them.

This chain uses TRBV30 with TRBJ1-1; D possibly corresponds to TRBD1 (6 bases). The germline V gene has CDR1 GTSNPN and CDR2 SVGIG (reference sequence). Trimming cost V 3 bases and J 3 bases, with 17 bases left between them. The CDR3 is made up of 15 amino acids. CDR3 in amino acids: CAWRGQRGRDTEAFF. The DNA of the CDR3 is TGTGCCTGGAGAGGACAGAGGGGCCGGGACACTGAAGCTTTCTTT. Supplemented by reference TRBV30 and TRBJ1-1, the full variable domain reads SQTIHQWPATLVQPVGSPLSLECTVEGTSNPNLYWYRQAAGRGLQLLFYSVGIGQISSEVPQNLSASRPQDRQFILSSKKLLLSDSGFYLCAWRGQRGRDTEAFFGQGTRLTVV.

The chain couples TRBV6-6 to TRBJ1-2, with D possibly being TRBD1 (6 bases). Germline CDR1 reads MNHNY; CDR2 reads SVGAGI (reference sequence). The CDR3 covers 14 residues. V lost 7 bases and J lost 7, with 19 bases in between. The CDR3 region has the DNA TGTGCCAGCAACCGGGAGGGGGAGCGCCTTGGCTACACCTTC. Encoded protein: CASNREGERLGYTF.

The chain uses TRBV6-5 and TRBJ1-2; no reliable D call. From germline, CDR1 is MNHEY and CDR2 SVGAGI. The V end lost 2 bases, the J end lost 0 bases, and 10 bases lay between the germline ends. The CDR3 sequence is 15 residues long. The CDR3 sequence: CASSYQLHSNYGYTF. CDR3 in DNA: TGTGCCAGCAGTTACCAACTGCATTCTAACTATGGCTACACCTTC.

The V and J genes are TRBV5-1 and TRBJ1-2; 7 bases map to TRBD1. Looked up from germline, CDR1 is SGHRS and CDR2 is YFSETQ. J was trimmed by 8 bases and V by 3 bases; bases with no gene match: 4. The CDR3 totals 12 residues. CDR3 in amino acids: CASSSTGPGYTF. In nucleotides, the CDR3 is TGCGCCAGCAGCTCGACAGGGCCCGGCTACACCTTC.

This clone was picked up a small number of times. V usage is TRBV7-2 and J usage is TRBJ1-6; 11 bases are shared with TRBD1. The germline V gene has CDR1 SGHTA and CDR2 FQGNSA. The CDR3 sequence is 17 residues long. With V trimmed by 5 bases and J by 0 bases, 3 bases remained unmatched. This CDR3 is CASSQGQGGSYNSPLHF. CDR3 bases: TGTGCCAGCAGCCAGGGACAGGGGGGCTCCTATAATTCACCCCTCCACTTT.

The chain uses TRBV4-1 and TRBJ1-1, with a tentative D call TRBD1 (6 bases). This CDR3 is 15 amino acids long. CDR1 and CDR2 (germline): MGHRA, YSYEKL. Trimming cost V 2 bases and J 0 bases, with 10 bases left between them. The CDR3 region has the DNA TGCGCCAGCAGCCAACCAGGGGAACTGAACACTGAAGCTTTCTTT. It codes for CASSQPGELNTEAFF.

This clone was picked up a small number of times. V and J are TRBV24-1 and TRBJ1-5; TRBD1 is a possible D gene (5 bases). In germline, CDR1 is KGHDR, CDR2 SFDVKD. The germline V and J ends were trimmed by 2 bases and 5 bases, with 9 bases remaining between them. The CDR3 totals 14 residues. As DNA, the CDR3 is TGTGCCACCAGTGATTCGCCGGGGGATCAGCCCCAGCATTTT. Translating gives CATSDSPGDQPQHF.

This clone was recorded a few times. This rearrangement joins TRBV10-3 to TRBJ2-7; 9 bases align to TRBD1. Trimming took 4 bases from V and 5 from J; bases not matched to a gene: 0. The V gene's germline CDR1 is ENHRY and CDR2 SYGVKD. This CDR3 spans 12 amino acids. In DNA form, the CDR3 reads TGTGCCATCAGTGGGACAGGGGACGAGCAGTACTTC. Translation: CAISGTGDEQYF.

The J gene is TRBJ1-5, the V gene TRBV24-1; 7 bases fit TRBD1. Trimming took 1 base from V and 11 from J; bases not matched to a gene: 1. This CDR3 has 12 residues. Germline CDR1 reads KGHDR; CDR2 reads SFDVKD. The CDR3 sequence is CATSDFTGAQHF. CDR3 DNA sequence: TGTGCCACCAGTGATTTCACAGGGGCCCAGCATTTT.

The rearrangement joins TRBV5-4 to TRBJ2-5; D possibly corresponds to TRBD2 (5 bases). Germline CDR1 is SGHNT and CDR2 is YYREEE (reference sequence). This CDR3 is built from 15 residues. V gave up 0 bases and J gave up 4 bases, with 13 bases separating them. The CDR3, as DNA: TGTGCCAGCAGCTTGGACAGTGGAGGTATAGAGACCCAGTACTTC. This gives the protein CASSLDSGGIETQYF.